This T cell receptor (beta chain) was sequenced for a study of regulatory T cells in long-lasting Graves disease. Turning to the study itself: The criterion for persistent Graves' disease was over 5 years of antithyroid drugs with positive TSH receptor antibodies. Findings and caveats of the study: Persistent disease preferred TRBV28, TRBJ1-2 and TRBJ2-5.

The time point: persistent/refractory GD, antithyroid drugs over 5 years with positive TRAb. The authors made the TCR library using RNA they extracted from PBMCs. The authors diagnosed Graves' disease using American Thyroid Association guidelines. Investigators prepared the TCR beta libraries by applying iRepertoire HTBI primers and Arm-PCR of CDR3 regions. Study processing details: In the combined samples, 55 to 75 TRBV and 14 TRBJ segments were identified. TCRdb re-analysed the multiplex PCR reads in MiXCR, keeping a single row per CDR3 protein. TCRdb, rather than the study authors, made the V and J calls. The table shows approximately 440,000 distinct CDR3 sequences, with about 20% occurring only once. This clonotype showed up many times. Its antigen is still unknown. V gave up 0 bases and J gave up 0 bases, with 8 bases separating them. The CDR3 sequence is 15 residues long. Looked up from germline, CDR1 is DFQATT and CDR2 is SNEGSKA (reference sequence).

The chain is built from TRBV20-1 and TRBJ1-4; D gene uncertain. The TCR was taken from a female donor with Graves disease. The material was peripheral blood mononuclear cells (PBMCs), obtained when the disease was refractory, from a patient treated with antithyroid drugs. CDR3 DNA sequence: TGCAGTGCTAGAGATGGGTCTACAACTAATGAAAAACTGTTTTTT. Amino acids: CSARDGSTTNEKLFF.